One sample yielded the 9 T cell receptor beta chains listed below, sequenced in a study of OX40 agonist ivuxolimab in advanced cancers. The data were produced by immunoSEQ multiplex PCR, yet TCRdb's version contains in-frame clones alone and is incomplete. The sample gives 95,000 to 150,000 clones, around 93% of which show up once; 0.8% to 1% is in the top ten. The starting material was CD4+ or CD8+ T cells sorted from blood, obtained in a trial of the OX40 agonist ivuxolimab. These receptors came from an adult with an advanced solid tumor such as melanoma, head and neck, liver or kidney cancer.

This chain links TRBV11-2 with TRBJ2-7, with D tentatively TRBD1 or TRBD2 (5 bases each). The germline CDR1 and CDR2 sequences are SGHAT and FQNNGV. V was trimmed by 2 bases and J by 6 bases, leaving 11 bases between them. The CDR3 is 13 residues long. The CDR3 DNA sequence: TGTGCCAGCAGCTTACCGGGACCCCCCGAGCAGTACTTC. Protein: CASSLPGPPEQYF.

The chain employs TRBV27 and TRBJ1-6, with TRBD1 matching 8 bases. With 6 bases clipped from V and 10 bases from J, the junction kept 8 bases outside the gene matches. The germline V gene encodes CDR1 MNHEY and CDR2 SMNVEV (reference sequence). This CDR3 spans 14 amino acids. For the CDR3, the DNA is TGTGCCAGCAGCCGCCGGGACAGGCTCTCACCCCTCCACTTT. Residues: CASSRRDRLSPLHF.

This clone is a singleton in its sample. This sequence joins TRBV12-5 and TRBJ2-5; 7 bases agree with TRBD2. Unmatched junction bases numbered 10, after V lost 5 bases and J lost 1 base. Germline values: CDR1 LGHNT, CDR2 FRNRAP. This CDR3 spans 16 amino acids. DNA for the CDR3: TGTGCTAGTGGTATCCCCGGGGGGTCCCTCCAAGAGACCCAGTACTTC. Translated, it gives CASGIPGGSLQETQYF.

This clone was observed once. CDR3 DNA sequence: TGTGCCAGCAGTCCCAGCGGGAGCGCGGCGGACACCGGGGAGCTGTTTTTT. It encodes CASSPSGSAADTGELFF. The chain carries TRBV28 and TRBJ2-2; 8 positions match TRBD2. Germline trimming cut 5 bases from V and 3 bases from J; bases unmatched to any gene: 11. The CDR3 consists of 17 residues. Germline CDR1 is MDHEN and CDR2 is SYDVKM. The full variable domain, completed using reference TRBV28 and TRBJ2-2, is DVKVTQSSRYLVKRTGEKVFLECVQDMDHENMFWYRQDPGLGLRLIYFSYDVKMKEKGDIPEGYSVSREKKERFSLILESASTNQTSMYLCASSPSGSAADTGELFFGEGSRLTVL.

CDR3 in DNA: TGTGCCAGCAGCCAAGAGGGACTAGCGGTCACCTACAATGAGCAGTTCTTC. Protein: CASSQEGLAVTYNEQFF. The chain couples TRBV4-2 to TRBJ2-1, with 11 bases matching TRBD2. This CDR3 has 17 amino acids. Germline V CDR1 and CDR2: LGHNA, YNFKEQ. V was clipped by 0 bases and J by 2 bases; unmatched bases: 3.

V and J are TRBV7-8 and TRBJ2-7; weak D call: TRBD2 (6 bases). Germline V lookup: CDR1 SGHVS, CDR2 FQNEAQ. The CDR3 runs 14 residues. The germline V and J ends were trimmed by 3 bases and 6 bases, with 15 bases remaining between them. The CDR3 reads CASSFLGRKGEQYF. The DNA of the CDR3 is TGTGCCAGCAGCTTTCTCGGGAGAAAGGGCGAGCAGTACTTC.

The chain joins TRBV6-6 to TRBJ2-3; D assignment may be TRBD1 or TRBD2 (5 bases each). The V and J ends lost 9 bases and 5 bases respectively, with 12 bases between them. The CDR3 extends over 12 amino acids. From germline, CDR1 is MNHNY and CDR2 SVGAGI (reference sequence). The CDR3 protein is CASWTGGDTQYF. CDR3 sequence (DNA): TGTGCCAGTTGGACTGGGGGAGATACGCAGTATTTT.

The gene calls are TRBV19 and TRBJ2-7; D is unclear. V lost 9 bases to trimming and J lost 2 bases, with 11 bases between them. Germline CDR1 is LNHDA and CDR2 is SQIVND (reference sequence). The CDR3 is 12 amino acids. The CDR3 nucleotides are TGTGCCAGGGTGGATTCCACCTACGAGCAGTACTTC. Protein product: CARVDSTYEQYF. The variable domain in full, completed from reference TRBV19 and TRBJ2-7, reads DGGITQSPKYLFRKEGQNVTLSCEQNLNHDAMYWYRQDPGQGLRLIYYSQIVNDFQKGDIAEGYSVSREKKESFPLTVTSAQKNPTAFYLCARVDSTYEQYFGPGTRLTVT.

The V and J genes are TRBV14 and TRBJ2-2, with D possibly TRBD1 on 6 matching bases. This CDR3 has 16 amino acids. The V and J ends lost 0 bases and 7 bases respectively, with 15 bases between them. Germline CDR1 and CDR2: SGHDN and FVKESK. The CDR3 protein is CASSQDRGSSGGELFF. CDR3 nucleotides: TGTGCCAGCAGCCAAGATAGGGGGTCATCAGGCGGGGAGCTGTTTTTT.